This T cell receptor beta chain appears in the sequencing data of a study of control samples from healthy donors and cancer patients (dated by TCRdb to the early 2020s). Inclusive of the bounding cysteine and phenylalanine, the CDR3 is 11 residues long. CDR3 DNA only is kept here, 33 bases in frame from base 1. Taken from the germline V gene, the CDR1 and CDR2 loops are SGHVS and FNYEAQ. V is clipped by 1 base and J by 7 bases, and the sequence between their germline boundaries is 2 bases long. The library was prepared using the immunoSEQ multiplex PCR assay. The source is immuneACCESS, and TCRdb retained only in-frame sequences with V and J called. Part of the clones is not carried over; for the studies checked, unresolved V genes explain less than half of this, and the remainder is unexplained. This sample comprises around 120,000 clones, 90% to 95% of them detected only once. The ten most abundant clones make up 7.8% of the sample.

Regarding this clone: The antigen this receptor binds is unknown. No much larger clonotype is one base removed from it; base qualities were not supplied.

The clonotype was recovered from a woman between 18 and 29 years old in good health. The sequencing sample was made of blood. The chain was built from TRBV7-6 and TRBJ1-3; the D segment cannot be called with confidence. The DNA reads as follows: TGTGCCAGCAGCTTAGAGAACACCATATATTTT. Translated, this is CASSLENTIYF.